This passage covers 16 T cell receptor beta chains from one sample sequenced in a study of beta chain features in type 1 diabetes. cDNA synthesis used the whole RNA isolate, giving expressed TCRB sequences. Sequencing used immunoSEQ multiplex PCR; TCRdb keeps in-frame clones, though not all of them. The top ten hold roughly 0.045% of the sample, which has 330,000 or so clones, around 19% seen once. The sample taken for sequencing was naive CD4+ T cells from blood. These receptors came from a young woman in good health.

The chain uses TRBV25-1 and TRBJ1-1; D might be TRBD1 (5 bases). The CDR3 spans 12 residues. V was cut by 3 bases and J by 7 bases, with 9 bases left in between. Germline CDR1 reads MGHDK; CDR2 reads SYGVNS. CDR3 residues: CASSEGGDEAFF. DNA for the CDR3: TGTGCCAGCAGTGAGGGGGGTGATGAAGCTTTCTTT.

This clone was observed a handful of times. The chain couples TRBV10-3 to TRBJ1-5, with D tentatively TRBD1 (5 bases). The CDR3 runs 13 residues. V shed 4 bases and J shed 4 bases, with 8 bases lying between them. Per the germline V gene, CDR1 is ENHRY and CDR2 is SYGVKD. In DNA, the CDR3 is TGTGCCATCAGTGTGGAGGGGAATCAGCCCCAGCATTTT. The encoded protein is CAISVEGNQPQHF.

The chain recombines TRBV13 with TRBJ2-4; possibly TRBD1 for D (6 bases). This CDR3 is 14 amino acids long. Looked up from germline, CDR1 is PRHDT and CDR2 is FYEKMQ (reference sequence). The ends were cut back, 5 bases at V and 7 bases at J, with 15 bases in the middle. The CDR3 nucleotides are TGTGCCAGCAGCCTCCGACAGGTGGCGAACATTCAGTACTTC. It codes for CASSLRQVANIQYF.

There are a few counts of this clone. The chain links TRBV19 to TRBJ1-5; 10 bases align to TRBD1. Germline CDR1 reads LNHDA; CDR2 reads SQIVND (reference sequence). V dropped 4 bases and J dropped 6; count of bases not matched to a gene: 6. The CDR3 contains 15 residues. The CDR3 coding sequence is TGTGCCAGTAGTAGCGGGACAGGGGAAGGTCAGCCCCAGCATTTT. As protein: CASSSGTGEGQPQHF.

This clone was seen a handful of times. CDR3 protein: CAIRDTRGEQYF. CDR3 DNA sequence: TGTGCCATCCGGGACACACGTGGAGAGCAGTACTTC. V gene TRBV19 combines with J gene TRBJ2-7; possible D gene TRBD1, 6 bases. This CDR3 spans 12 amino acids. V was pared by 10 bases and J by 7 bases, with 17 bases between. Germline values: CDR1 LNHDA, CDR2 SQIVND (reference sequence).

In this sample, this clone turned up a few times. The chain couples TRBV2 to TRBJ2-2; TRBD2 is a possible D gene (5 bases). CDR1 and CDR2 from the germline V gene are SNHLY and FYNNEI. This CDR3 is 14 amino acids long. V was cut by 2 bases and J by 5 bases, with 9 bases left in between. CDR3 DNA sequence: TGTGCCAGCAGTGAACTACTAGGGACCGGGGAGCTGTTTTTT. This gives the protein CASSELLGTGELFF.

The rearrangement joins TRBV29-1 to TRBJ2-3; TRBD1 agrees at 8 bases. Trimming at V came to 7 bases and at J to 1 base, leaving 4 bases not matched to a gene. The length of the CDR3 is 13 residues. Germline assignment: CDR1 SQVTM and CDR2 ANQGSEA. CDR3 nucleotide sequence: TGCAGCGGTGGACAGGGTGGCACAGATACGCAGTATTTT. Translation: CSGGQGGTDTQYF.

This clone was counted a few times. This chain connects TRBV29-1 to TRBJ1-2; the match to TRBD1 covers 10 bases. This CDR3 spans 13 amino acids. Germline trimming cut 7 bases from V and 2 bases from J; bases unmatched to any gene: 4. The germline V gene encodes CDR1 SQVTM and CDR2 ANQGSEA. The CDR3 protein is CSAGQGVNYGYTF. The CDR3 nucleotides read TGCAGCGCAGGACAGGGGGTAAACTATGGCTACACCTTC.

The chain carries TRBV2 and TRBJ1-2, with D possibly matching TRBD1 (5 bases). Germline assignment: CDR1 SNHLY and CDR2 FYNNEI. V gave up 8 bases and J gave up 0 bases, with 13 bases separating them. This CDR3 spans 14 amino acids. CDR3 sequence (DNA): TGTGCCAGCCCCACGGGGGTTCCTAACTATGGCTACACCTTC. This sequence encodes CASPTGVPNYGYTF. The whole variable domain, filled in from reference TRBV2 and TRBJ1-2, reads EPEVTQTPSHQVTQMGQEVILRCVPISNHLYFYWYRQILGQKVEFLVSFYNNEISEKSEIFDDQFSVERPDGSNFTLKIRSTKLEDSAMYFCASPTGVPNYGYTFGSGTRLTVV.

This clone was detected only a few times. V usage is TRBV7-9 and J usage is TRBJ2-5, with D tentatively TRBD2 (5 bases). Germline lookup yields CDR1 SEHNR and CDR2 FQNEAQ (reference sequence). The CDR3 spans 13 residues. Between the trimmed V and J ends, which lost 5 bases and 7 bases, there was a span of 14 bases. CDR3 in DNA: TGTGCCAGCAGCCGCGCCCCCCGGGGGACCCAGTACTTC. As protein: CASSRAPRGTQYF.

The V and J genes are TRBV5-1 and TRBJ2-5; D perhaps matches TRBD2 (6 bases). CDR1 is SGHRS and CDR2 is YFSETQ in the germline V gene. Trimming took 5 bases from V and 5 from J, leaving 19 bases between them. The CDR3 has 15 amino acids. In DNA form, the CDR3 reads TGCGCCAGCAGAGGACAACCCGGGGGTATGGAGACCCAGTACTTC. As protein: CASRGQPGGMETQYF.

This rearrangement joins TRBV4-2 to TRBJ2-1; possible D gene TRBD2, 6 bases. V lost 5 bases and J 1 base, leaving 21 bases between the germline ends. From germline, CDR1 is LGHNA and CDR2 YNFKEQ. The CDR3 is made up of 18 amino acids. This CDR3 reads CASSSQTGGKGSYNEQFF. The CDR3 DNA is TGTGCCAGCAGCTCCCAGACGGGCGGGAAGGGGTCCTACAATGAGCAGTTCTTC.

The V and J genes are TRBV4-2 and TRBJ2-1, with 7 bases aligning to TRBD2. Germline lookup yields CDR1 LGHNA and CDR2 YNFKEQ. V trimming: 0 bases; J trimming: 0 bases; junction bases outside the gene matches: 5. This CDR3 has 17 amino acids. CDR3 residues: CASSQDGTTFSYNEQFF. The CDR3 coding sequence is TGTGCCAGCAGCCAAGACGGGACTACCTTCTCCTACAATGAGCAGTTCTTC.

The CDR3: CASSLGVSADTQYF. CDR3 nucleotides: TGTGCCAGCTCACTAGGGGTATCTGCAGATACGCAGTATTTT. This chain links TRBV18 with TRBJ2-3, with D possibly TRBD1 on 5 matching bases. The length of the CDR3 is 14 residues. CDR1 KGHSH and CDR2 LQKENI come from the germline V gene. Trimming stripped 4 bases from V and 4 bases from J, with 12 bases between. Variable domain in full (rest from reference TRBV18 and TRBJ2-3): NAGVMQNPRHLVRRRGQEARLRCSPMKGHSHVYWYRQLPEEGLKFMVYLQKENIIDESGMPKERFSAEFPKEGPSILRIQQVVRGDSAAYFCASSLGVSADTQYFGPGTRLTVL.

This clone was detected a few times. The rearrangement uses TRBV19 and TRBJ2-1, with 13 bases identical to TRBD2. The germline CDR1 and CDR2 sequences are LNHDA and SQIVND (reference sequence). The V gene end was trimmed by 6 bases and the J gene end by 6 bases; junction bases not matched to a gene: 5. The CDR3 contains 15 residues. The CDR3 nucleotides read TGTGCCAGTAGCATACTAGCGGGAGGGCCCAATGAGCAGTTCTTC. Amino acid sequence: CASSILAGGPNEQFF.

This chain uses TRBV30 with TRBJ1-1; D is uncertain. Germline V CDR1 and CDR2: GTSNPN, SVGIG (reference sequence). The CDR3 has 14 amino acids. With 0 bases removed from V and 0 bases from J, the gap between germline ends came to 8 bases. CDR3 sequence reads: CAWSVRVLNTEAFF. CDR3 DNA sequence: TGTGCCTGGAGTGTACGCGTCTTGAACACTGAAGCTTTCTTT.